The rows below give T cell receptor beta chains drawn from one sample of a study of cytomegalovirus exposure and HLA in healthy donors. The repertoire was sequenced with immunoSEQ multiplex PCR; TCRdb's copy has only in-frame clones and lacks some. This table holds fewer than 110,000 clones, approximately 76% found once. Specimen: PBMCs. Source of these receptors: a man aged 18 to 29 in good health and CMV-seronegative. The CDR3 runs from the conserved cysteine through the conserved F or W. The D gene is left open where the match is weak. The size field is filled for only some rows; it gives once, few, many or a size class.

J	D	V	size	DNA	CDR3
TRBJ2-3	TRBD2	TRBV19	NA	TGTGCCAGTACCAATCTAGCGGGGGCTTCCACAGATACGCAGTATTTT	CASTNLAGASTDTQYF
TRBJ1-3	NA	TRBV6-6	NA	TGTGCCAGCAGTCTACAGGGCCTTGTAGCTGGAAACACCATATATTTT	CASSLQGLVAGNTIYF
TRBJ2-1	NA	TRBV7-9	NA	TGTGCCAGCAGCTTAGAGGGGGAGGGAAGTGAGCAGTTCTTC	CASSLEGEGSEQFF
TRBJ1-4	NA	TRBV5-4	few	TGTGCCAGCAGCTTGCTGGGTGAATACCCGGGTGAAAAACTGTTTTTT	CASSLLGEYPGEKLFF
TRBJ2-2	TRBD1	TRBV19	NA	TGTGCCAGTAGTATAGCTCAGGGGGCCCGGGCGGAGCTGTTTTTT	CASSIAQGARAELFF
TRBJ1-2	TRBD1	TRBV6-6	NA	TGTGCCAGCAGTACCGACAGGGTGAACTATGGCTACACCTTC	CASSTDRVNYGYTF
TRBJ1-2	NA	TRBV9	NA	TGTGCCAGCAGCGTAGTGAAAGGGGGTGGTAACGGCTACACCTTC	CASSVVKGGGNGYTF
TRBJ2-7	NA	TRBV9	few	TGTGCCAGCAGCCCCTCGCCGCGGGGACAGAACCAGTACTTC	CASSPSPRGQNQYF
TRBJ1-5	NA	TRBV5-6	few	TGTGCCAGCAGCTTGGCCTGGAACAGCCACCAGCCCCAGCATTTT	CASSLAWNSHQPQHF
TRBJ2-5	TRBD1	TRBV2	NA	TGTGCCAGCACCGCGCATGGACAGGCTAAAGAGACCCAGTACTTC	CASTAHGQAKETQYF
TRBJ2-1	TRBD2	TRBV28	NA	TGTGCCAGCACCCCTCTAGCGGGAGTTACCAATGAGCAGTTCTTC	CASTPLAGVTNEQFF
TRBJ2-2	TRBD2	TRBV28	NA	TGTGCCAGCAGCGAACTACTAGCGGGGGGGCCTGTAGGGGAGCTGTTTTTT	CASSELLAGGPVGELFF
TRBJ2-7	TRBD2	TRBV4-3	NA	TGCGCCAGCAGTCAAGCTAGCGGGGGGCCCTACGAGCAGTACTTC	CASSQASGGPYEQYF
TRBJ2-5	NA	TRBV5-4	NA	TGTGCCAGCAGCTTGGTAGGGGCTCAAGAGACCCAGTACTTC	CASSLVGAQETQYF
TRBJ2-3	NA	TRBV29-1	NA	TGCAGCGTTACCACCGTGGGCCCAGATACGCAGTATTTT	CSVTTVGPDTQYF
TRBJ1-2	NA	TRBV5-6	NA	TGTGCCAGCAGCTCTCTCCGTGGCTACACCTTC	CASSSLRGYTF
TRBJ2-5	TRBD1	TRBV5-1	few	TGCGCCAGCAGCAAGGACAGGGTAGGGGAGACCCAGTACTTC	CASSKDRVGETQYF
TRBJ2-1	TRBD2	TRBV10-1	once	TGCGCCAGCAGTGAGAGGACTAGCGCCAGAGAGCAGTTCTTC	CASSERTSAREQFF
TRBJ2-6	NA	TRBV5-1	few	TGCGCCAGCTCCCCGAGCTCTGGGGCCAACGTCCTGACTTTC	CASSPSSGANVLTF
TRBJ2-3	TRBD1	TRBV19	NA	TGTGCCAGTGCCGCCGGGACAGGGGGCACAGATACGCAGTATTTT	CASAAGTGGTDTQYF
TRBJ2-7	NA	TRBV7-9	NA	TGTGCCAGCAGCTTAGAGGGGATAATCAACGAGCAGTACTTC	CASSLEGIINEQYF
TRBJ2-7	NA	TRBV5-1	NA	TGCGCCAGCAGCTTGGTAGTCAGGGGTAGGTCGAGCACCTACGAGCAGTACTTC	CASSLVVRGRSSTYEQYF
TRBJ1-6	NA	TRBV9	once	TGTGCCAGCAGAGAAAAGGAGAATTCACCCCTCCACTTT	CASREKENSPLHF
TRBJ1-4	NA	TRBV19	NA	TGTGCCAGTAGTATTACAGCAACTAATGAAAAACTGTTTTTT	CASSITATNEKLFF
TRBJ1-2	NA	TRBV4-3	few	TGCGCCAGCAGCCAAGGAGGAGACGGCTACACCTTC	CASSQGGDGYTF
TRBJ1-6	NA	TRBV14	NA	TGTGCCAGCAGCCAGGCAGGGTCGTACGGTTCACCCCTCCACTTT	CASSQAGSYGSPLHF
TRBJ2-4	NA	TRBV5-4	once	TGTGCCAGCAGCTTGGCGGGGGCCAAAAACATTCAGTACTTC	CASSLAGAKNIQYF
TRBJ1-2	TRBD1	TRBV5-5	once	TGTGCCAGCAACCCGGACTCAGGGGGCTATGGCTACCCCTTC	CASNPDSGGYGYPF
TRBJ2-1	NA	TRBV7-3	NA	TGTGCCAGCAGCTTAGGCCCACAAATCTACAATGAGCAGTTCTTC	CASSLGPQIYNEQFF